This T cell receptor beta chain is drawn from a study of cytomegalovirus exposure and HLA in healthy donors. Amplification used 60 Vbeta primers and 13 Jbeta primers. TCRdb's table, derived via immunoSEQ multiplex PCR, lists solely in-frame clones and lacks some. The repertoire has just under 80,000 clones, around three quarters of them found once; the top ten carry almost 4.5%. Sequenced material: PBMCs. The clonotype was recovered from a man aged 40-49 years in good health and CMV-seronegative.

DNA of the CDR3: TGTGCCAGCAGCTTAGCGGGAGGTCCCACCGGGGAGCTGTTTTTT. Encoded protein: CASSLAGGPTGELFF. The chain joins TRBV11-2 to TRBJ2-2; 7 nucleotides agree with TRBD2. The CDR3 extends over 15 amino acids. Germline assignment: CDR1 SGHAT and CDR2 FQNNGV. J lost 4 bases, V lost 1 base, and 3 bases had no gene match.